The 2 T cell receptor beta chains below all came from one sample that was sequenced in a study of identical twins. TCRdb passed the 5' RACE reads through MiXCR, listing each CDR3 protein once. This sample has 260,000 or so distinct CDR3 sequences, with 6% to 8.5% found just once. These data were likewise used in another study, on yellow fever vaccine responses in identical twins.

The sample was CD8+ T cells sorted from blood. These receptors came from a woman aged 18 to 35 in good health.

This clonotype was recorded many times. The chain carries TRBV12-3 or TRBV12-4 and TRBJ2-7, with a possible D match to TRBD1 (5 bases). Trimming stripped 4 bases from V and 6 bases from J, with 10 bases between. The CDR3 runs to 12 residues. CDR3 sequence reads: CASSSGQLEQYF. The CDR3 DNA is TGTGCCAGCAGTTCAGGACAACTCGAGCAGTACTTC.

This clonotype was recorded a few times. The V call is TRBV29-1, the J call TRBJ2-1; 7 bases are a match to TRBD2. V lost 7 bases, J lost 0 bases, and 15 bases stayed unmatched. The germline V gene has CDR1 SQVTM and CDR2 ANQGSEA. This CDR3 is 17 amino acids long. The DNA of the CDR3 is TGCAGCGCCCTCGGGCTAGCGGAAAAGAGCTCCTACAATGAGCAGTTCTTC. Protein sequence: CSALGLAEKSSYNEQFF.